These 28 T cell receptor beta chains came from one sample sequenced in a study of breast tumors, draining lymph nodes, adjacent tissues. The lymph nodes were axillary draining lymph nodes from breast cancer patients. TCRdb processed the multiplex PCR reads anew with MiXCR; each CDR3 protein has one entry. The data hold some 130,000 distinct CDR3 sequences, with around 22% observed a single time. The specimen sequenced was axillary lymph node tissue. Every receptor here comes from a female donor with breast cancer. Some clones in this sample may be carry-over from other donors' samples.

The chain uses TRBV20-1 and TRBJ2-1; D might be TRBD2 (6 bases). Trimming removed 1 base at V and 5 bases at J, with 15 bases between. The V gene's germline CDR1 is DFQATT and CDR2 SNEGSKA (reference sequence). The length of the CDR3 is 15 residues. The CDR3 sequence: CSARGWVADNNEQFF. The DNA for the CDR3 is TGCAGTGCTAGAGGGTGGGTAGCGGATAACAATGAGCAGTTCTTC.

This clonotype was seen repeatedly, ten times or more. V gene TRBV4-3 combines with J gene TRBJ2-1; D gene ambiguous. Germline lookup yields CDR1 LGHNA and CDR2 YSLEER. Trimming stripped 4 bases from V and 2 bases from J, with 15 bases between. The CDR3 extends over 16 amino acids. The CDR3, as DNA: TGCGCCAGCAGCCGTAACCCCCGTGGGGCCTACAATGAGCAGTTCTTC. Its translation: CASSRNPRGAYNEQFF.

The table lists this clonotype with many counts. V is TRBV6-1 and J is TRBJ1-6; TRBD1 aligns across 7 bases. The CDR3 sequence is 17 residues long. CDR1 and CDR2 (germline): MNHNS, SASEGT. With 5 bases clipped from V and 3 bases from J, the junction kept 10 bases outside the gene matches. DNA for the CDR3: TGTGCCAGCAGTCGTTATTCCCGGGACAGCTATAATTCACCCCTCCACTTT. Protein: CASSRYSRDSYNSPLHF.

The chain is built from TRBV7-2 and TRBJ2-5, with a tentative D call TRBD1 (5 bases). Germline CDR1 reads SGHTA; CDR2 reads FQGNSA. The ends were cut back, 5 bases at V and 5 bases at J, with 12 bases in the middle. This CDR3 is 13 amino acids long. This CDR3 reads CASSPRAGETQYF. As DNA, the CDR3 is TGTGCCAGCAGCCCCCGAGCAGGGGAGACCCAGTACTTC.

In its sample, this clonotype was seen many times. J is TRBJ2-7 and V is TRBV10-3; tentative D call: TRBD2 (6 bases). V lost 4 bases, J lost 0 bases, and 13 bases lay in between. The CDR3 totals 15 residues. From germline, CDR1 is ENHRY and CDR2 SYGVKD. CDR3 DNA sequence: TGTGCCATCAGTGGGGGGGTGACGAGCTCCTACGAGCAGTACTTC. The encoded protein is CAISGGVTSSYEQYF.

This clonotype has a count of ten or more. The chain links TRBV6-1 to TRBJ2-2; D ambiguous. Germline V gene data show CDR1 as MNHNS and CDR2 as SASEGT. The CDR3 extends over 14 amino acids. Trimming took 6 bases from V and 1 from J, leaving 9 bases between them. The DNA for the CDR3 is TGTGCCAGCAGCACACCAGGGAACACCGGGGAGCTGTTTTTT. This gives the protein CASSTPGNTGELFF.

In this sample, this clonotype turned up many times. The J gene is TRBJ2-7, the V gene TRBV6-1; weak D call: TRBD1 (6 bases). CDR3 length equals 15 residues. Germline V gene sequence: CDR1 MNHNS, CDR2 SASEGT. The V and J ends lost 7 bases and 3 bases respectively, with 19 bases between them. CDR3 protein: CASTEGLDRGYEQYF. The CDR3 bases are TGTGCCAGCACAGAGGGTCTGGACAGAGGCTACGAGCAGTACTTC.

V is TRBV7-2 and J is TRBJ1-1; TRBD1 might be the D (5 bases). The CDR3 is made up of 14 amino acids. Germline lookup yields CDR1 SGHTA and CDR2 FQGNSA. V lost 0 bases and J lost 5, with 10 bases in between. CDR3 in amino acids: CASSLAQGRTEAFF. CDR3 DNA sequence: TGTGCCAGCAGCTTAGCCCAGGGTCGGACTGAAGCTTTCTTT.

The CDR3 nucleotides read TGTGCCAGCAGCGTAGGGAAGGGCGGGAGGGCCCGAGAGACCCAGTACTTC. It is translated as CASSVGKGGRARETQYF. The genes are TRBV9 and TRBJ2-5; 9 bases line up with TRBD2. The junction had 10 bases not matched to a gene; V was cut back by 0 bases and J by 4 bases. This CDR3 spans 17 amino acids. Germline-derived CDR1 and CDR2 are SGDLS and YYNGEE.

Ten or more counts support this clonotype. The V gene is TRBV5-4, the J gene TRBJ2-3; 10 bases are shared with TRBD2. J lost 5 bases, V lost 0 bases, and 3 bases had no gene match. Germline CDR1 is SGHNT and CDR2 is YYREEE (reference sequence). CDR3 length: 15 amino acids. The CDR3 loop reads CASSLGLAGVDTQYF. The CDR3, as DNA: TGTGCCAGCAGCTTGGGGCTAGCGGGAGTAGATACGCAGTATTTT.

In DNA, the CDR3 is TGTGCCAGTAGTATACCCCCAGCGGGAGGATGGGATACCGGGGAGCTGTTTTTT. It encodes CASSIPPAGGWDTGELFF. This chain uses TRBV19 with TRBJ2-2, with 9 bases identical to TRBD2. The CDR3 is 18 residues long. Germline V gene data show CDR1 as LNHDA and CDR2 as SQIVND (reference sequence). The trim removed 2 bases at V and 5 bases at J, leaving 12 bases unmatched.

Details on this clonotype: A much bigger clone sits one base away, suggesting this may be a read error. The chain recombines TRBV6-6 with TRBJ2-3, with TRBD2 identical over 14 bases. The junction had 3 bases not matched to a gene; V was cut back by 2 bases and J by 8 bases. The CDR3 spans 15 residues. Germline CDR1 reads MNHNY; CDR2 reads SVGAGI (reference sequence). Here the CDR3 reads CASSYGTSGRATQYF. In DNA, the CDR3 is TGTGCCAGCAGTTACGGGACTAGCGGGAGAGCTACGCAGTATTTT.

This clonotype was observed many times. This chain's CDR3 is CASSLGGGNTIYF. CDR3 DNA: TGCGCCAGCAGCCTAGGAGGTGGAAACACCATATATTTT. The V and J genes are TRBV5-1 and TRBJ1-3; the D is unclear. The CDR3 sequence is 13 residues long. V was pared by 4 bases and J by 3 bases, with 8 bases between. Germline V gene sequence: CDR1 SGHRS, CDR2 YFSETQ.

This clonotype was detected a few times. The J gene is TRBJ1-4, the V gene TRBV28; 9 positions agree with TRBD1. The CDR3 is 16 amino acids. V trimming: 5 bases; J trimming: 1 base; junction bases outside the gene matches: 5. The V gene's germline CDR1 is MDHEN and CDR2 SYDVKM. The DNA of the CDR3 is TGTGCCAGCAGTGTAACAGGGGGCTTAACTAATGAAAAACTGTTTTTT. Amino acids: CASSVTGGLTNEKLFF. The variable domain in full, with the rest retrieved from reference TRBV28 and TRBJ1-4, is DVKVTQSSRYLVKRTGEKVFLECVQDMDHENMFWYRQDPGLGLRLIYFSYDVKMKEKGDIPEGYSVSREKKERFSLILESASTNQTSMYLCASSVTGGLTNEKLFFGSGTQLSVL.

This clonotype was found many times. This chain joins TRBV5-1 and TRBJ1-6; 7 bases map to TRBD1. The CDR3 is 14 amino acids. The germline gives CDR1 SGHRS, CDR2 YFSETQ. J gave up 7 bases and V 3 bases, and 4 bases lay outside the gene matches. In DNA form, the CDR3 reads TGCGCCAGCAGCTCCCAGGGGGGGAATTCACCCCTCCACTTT. The encoded protein is CASSSQGGNSPLHF.

V gene TRBV28 combines with J gene TRBJ2-5; a weak D match, TRBD1 (6 bases). CDR1 is MDHEN and CDR2 is SYDVKM in the germline V gene. The CDR3 totals 15 residues. Between the trimmed V and J ends, which lost 6 bases and 7 bases, there was a span of 21 bases. The CDR3 region has the DNA TGTGCCAGCAGGGGTTCCACAGGGCCCAGAGGGACCCAGTACTTC. It codes for CASRGSTGPRGTQYF.

Ten or more counts support this clonotype. V and J are TRBV7-8 and TRBJ1-3; tentative D call: TRBD1 (5 bases). The germline V and J ends were trimmed by 2 bases and 0 bases, with 11 bases remaining between them. Germline lookup yields CDR1 SGHVS and CDR2 FQNEAQ. The CDR3 runs to 16 residues. The CDR3 nucleotides are TGTGCCAGCAGCTTAACGGACACCAACTCTGGAAACACCATATATTTT. It encodes CASSLTDTNSGNTIYF.

This clonotype was seen at least ten times. This sequence joins TRBV12-5 and TRBJ2-2, with D possibly TRBD2 on 5 matching bases. There are 13 residues in the CDR3. Trimming left V 11 bases short and J 0 bases short, with 10 bases between. CDR1 is LGHNT and CDR2 is FRNRAP in the germline V gene. CDR3 bases: TGTGCTCTAACGGGGTCGAACACCGGGGAGCTGTTTTTT. Amino acids: CALTGSNTGELFF. Full variable domain (rest looked up from reference TRBV12-5 and TRBJ2-2): DARVTQTPRHKVTEMGQEVTMRCQPILGHNTVFWYRQTMMQGLELLAYFRNRAPLDDSGMPKDRFSAEMPDATLATLKIQPSEPRDSAVYFCALTGSNTGELFFGEGSRLTVL.

There are many counts of this clonotype. The chain carries TRBV20-1 and TRBJ2-3; D not resolved. The germline gives CDR1 DFQATT, CDR2 SNEGSKA (reference sequence). This CDR3 is built from 15 residues. The V and J ends lost 0 bases and 7 bases respectively, with 17 bases between them. CDR3 sequence reads: CSARDFRGLVHTQYF. Written as DNA, the CDR3 is TGCAGTGCTAGAGATTTTCGCGGCCTGGTGCATACGCAGTATTTT.

This clonotype was found many times. This chain joins TRBV12-5 and TRBJ2-3; TRBD2 is a possible D gene (5 bases). Germline values: CDR1 LGHNT, CDR2 FRNRAP. CDR3 size: 15 residues. V was cut by 6 bases and J by 1 base, with 14 bases left in between. CDR3 sequence (DNA): TGTGCTAGTGGCTCCCGAGGGCAAGGCACAGATACGCAGTATTTT. As protein: CASGSRGQGTDTQYF. Filled out from reference TRBV12-5 and TRBJ2-3, the complete variable domain reads DARVTQTPRHKVTEMGQEVTMRCQPILGHNTVFWYRQTMMQGLELLAYFRNRAPLDDSGMPKDRFSAEMPDATLATLKIQPSEPRDSAVYFCASGSRGQGTDTQYFGPGTRLTVL.

This clonotype was seen more than once but under ten times. The conserved phenylalanine or tryptophan is not found at the CDR3 terminus, so this likely reflects a read error. The chain has TRBV14 and TRBJ2-7; D may match TRBD1 or TRBD2 (5 bases each). CDR1 is SGHDN and CDR2 is FVKESK in the germline V gene. With 2 bases removed from V and 3 bases from J, the gap between germline ends came to 17 bases. This CDR3 contains 16 residues. As DNA, the CDR3 is TGTGCCAGCAGCCAACATCGGCTGGGACGATACTACGAGCAGTACCTC. Translation: CASSQHRLGRYYEQYL.

The chain joins TRBV14 to TRBJ2-2; TRBD2 matches at 8 bases. The CDR3 is 14 amino acids. The germline CDR1 and CDR2 sequences are SGHDN and FVKESK. The V gene end was trimmed by 1 base and the J gene end by 7 bases; junction bases not matched to a gene: 2. Written as DNA, the CDR3 is TGTGCCAGCAGCCAAGGGACTAGCTACGGGGAGCTGTTTTTT. Encoded protein: CASSQGTSYGELFF.

In its sample, this clonotype was seen many times. This sequence joins TRBV28 and TRBJ2-1; 14 positions match TRBD2. CDR3 length: 16 residues. V lost 7 bases and J lost 5; bases outside the gene matches: 7. The germline gives CDR1 MDHEN, CDR2 SYDVKM. The CDR3 DNA reads TGTGCCAGCACCCCCTTGGGACTAGCGGGAGACAATGAGCAGTTCTTC. It translates to CASTPLGLAGDNEQFF.

Points on this clonotype: A much larger clone is a single base away; this may be a read error. The V gene is TRBV5-1, the J gene TRBJ2-7; D remains unclear. The CDR3 covers 14 residues. Trimming shortened V by 1 base and J by 6 bases, and 14 bases separated the two germline ends. Germline CDR1 SGHRS, CDR2 YFSETQ. CDR3 region: CASSLRAGLREQYF. DNA for the CDR3: TGCGCCAGCAGCTTGAGGGCAGGTCTTCGCGAGCAGTACTTC.

This clonotype has just a few counts. V and J are TRBV19 and TRBJ2-1; 10 nucleotides align to TRBD2. Germline-derived CDR1 and CDR2 are LNHDA and SQIVND (reference sequence). The V segment lost 4 bases and the J segment 6 bases; nucleotides outside the gene matches: 9. The length of the CDR3 is 16 residues. CDR3 sequence: CASSNALLAGCNEQFF. The CDR3, as DNA: TGTGCCAGTAGTAACGCACTACTAGCGGGATGCAATGAGCAGTTCTTC.

As concerns this clonotype: A much larger clone lies a single base off, so this may be a read error. V is TRBV19 and J is TRBJ2-3; D ambiguous. Germline V gives CDR1 LNHDA, CDR2 SQIVND (reference sequence). With 3 bases removed from V and 4 bases from J, the gap between germline ends came to 8 bases. The CDR3 extends over 13 amino acids. CDR3 protein: CASSIPPADTQYF. In DNA, the CDR3 is TGTGCCAGTAGTATTCCCCCGGCAGATACGCAGTATTTT.

As regards this clonotype: Being one base from a much bigger clone, this may be a read error. The chain couples TRBV6-1 to TRBJ1-6; D gene ambiguous. The CDR3 loop spans 14 amino acids. Per germline, CDR1 MNHNS and CDR2 SASEGT. The CDR3 DNA follows: TGTGTCAGCAGCGGGGAAGCCTATAATTCACTCCTCCACTTT. It is translated as CVSSGEAYNSLLHF.

On this clonotype itself: A clone one base away is much larger, so this may be a read error. CDR3 protein: CAGSASGSVTGELFF. In nucleotides, the CDR3 is TGTGCCGGCAGCGCTAGCGGGAGTGTCACCGGGGAGCTGTTTTTT. J is TRBJ2-2 and V is TRBV9; TRBD2 aligns across 10 bases. The CDR3 contains 15 residues. CDR1 and CDR2 from the germline V gene are SGDLS and YYNGEE.